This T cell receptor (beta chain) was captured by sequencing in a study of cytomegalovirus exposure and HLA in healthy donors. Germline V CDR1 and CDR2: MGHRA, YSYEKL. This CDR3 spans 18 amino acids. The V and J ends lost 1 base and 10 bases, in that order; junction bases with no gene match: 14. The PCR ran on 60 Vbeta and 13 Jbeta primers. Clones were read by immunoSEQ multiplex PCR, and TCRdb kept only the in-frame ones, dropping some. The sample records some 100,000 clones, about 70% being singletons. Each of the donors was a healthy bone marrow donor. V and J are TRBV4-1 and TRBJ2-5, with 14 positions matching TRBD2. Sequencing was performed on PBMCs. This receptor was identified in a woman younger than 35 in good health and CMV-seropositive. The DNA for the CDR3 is TGCGCCAGCAGCCAAGTTGACATGGGACTAGCGGGGGCCCGTATCCAGTACTTC. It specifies CASSQVDMGLAGARIQYF.